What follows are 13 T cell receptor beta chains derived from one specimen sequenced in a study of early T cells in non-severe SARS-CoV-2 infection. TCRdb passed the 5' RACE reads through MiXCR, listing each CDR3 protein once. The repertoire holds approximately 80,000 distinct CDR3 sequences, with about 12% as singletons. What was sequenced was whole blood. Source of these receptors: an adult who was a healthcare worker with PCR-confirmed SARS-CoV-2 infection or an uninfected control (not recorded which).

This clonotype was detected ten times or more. The CDR3 loop is CASSYVGTGLSGNTIYF. DNA for the CDR3: TGTGCCAGCAGTTACGTTGGGACAGGACTCTCCGGAAACACCATATATTTT. The chain combines TRBV6-5 with TRBJ1-3; the match to TRBD1 covers 8 bases. The germline CDR1 and CDR2 sequences are MNHEY and SVGAGI. The CDR3 sequence is 17 residues long. Germline trimming cut 2 bases from V and 4 bases from J; bases unmatched to any gene: 10.

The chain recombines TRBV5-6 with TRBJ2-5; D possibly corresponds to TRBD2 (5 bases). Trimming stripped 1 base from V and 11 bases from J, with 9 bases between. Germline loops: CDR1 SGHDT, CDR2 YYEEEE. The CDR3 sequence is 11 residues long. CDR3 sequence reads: CASSLMEAQYF. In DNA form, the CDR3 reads TGTGCCAGCAGCTTGATGGAGGCTCAGTACTTC.

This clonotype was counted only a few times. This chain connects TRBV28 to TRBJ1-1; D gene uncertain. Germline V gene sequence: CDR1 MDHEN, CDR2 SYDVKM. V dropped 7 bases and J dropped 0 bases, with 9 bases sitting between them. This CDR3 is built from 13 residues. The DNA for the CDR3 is TGTGCCAGCATGTCACAGATGAACACTGAAGCTTTCTTT. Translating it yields CASMSQMNTEAFF.

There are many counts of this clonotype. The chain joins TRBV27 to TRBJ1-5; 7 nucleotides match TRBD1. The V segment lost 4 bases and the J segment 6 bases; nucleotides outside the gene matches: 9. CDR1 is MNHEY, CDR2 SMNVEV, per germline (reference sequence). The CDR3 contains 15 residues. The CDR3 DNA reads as TGTGCCAGCAGTTCCAGGACAGGTGGGGGTCAGCCCCAGCATTTT. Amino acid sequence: CASSSRTGGGQPQHF.

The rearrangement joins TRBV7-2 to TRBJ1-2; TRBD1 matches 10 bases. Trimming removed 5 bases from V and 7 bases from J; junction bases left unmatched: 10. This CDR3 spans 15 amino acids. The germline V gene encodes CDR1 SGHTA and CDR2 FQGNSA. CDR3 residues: CASSVIRQGAFGYTF. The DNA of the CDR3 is TGTGCCAGCAGCGTCATCCGACAGGGGGCTTTTGGCTACACCTTC.

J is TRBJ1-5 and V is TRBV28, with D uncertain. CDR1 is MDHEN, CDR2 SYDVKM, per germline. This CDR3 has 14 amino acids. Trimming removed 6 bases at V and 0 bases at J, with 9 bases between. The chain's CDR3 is CASSGLYSNQPQHF. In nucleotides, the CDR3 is TGTGCCAGCAGCGGGCTTTATAGCAATCAGCCCCAGCATTTT.

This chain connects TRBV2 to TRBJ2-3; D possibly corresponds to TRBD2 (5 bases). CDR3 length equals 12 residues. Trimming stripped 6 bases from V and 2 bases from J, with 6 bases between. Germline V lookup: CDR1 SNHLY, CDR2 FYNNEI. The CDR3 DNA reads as TGTGCCAGCAGGAGGGACACAGATACGCAGTATTTT. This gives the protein CASRRDTDTQYF. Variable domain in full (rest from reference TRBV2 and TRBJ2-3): EPEVTQTPSHQVTQMGQEVILRCVPISNHLYFYWYRQILGQKVEFLVSFYNNEISEKSEIFDDQFSVERPDGSNFTLKIRSTKLEDSAMYFCASRRDTDTQYFGPGTRLTVL.

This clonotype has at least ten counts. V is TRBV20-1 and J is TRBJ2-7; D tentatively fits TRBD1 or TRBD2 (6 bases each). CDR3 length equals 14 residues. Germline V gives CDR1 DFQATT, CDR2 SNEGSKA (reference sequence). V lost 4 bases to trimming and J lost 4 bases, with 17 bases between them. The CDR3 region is CSAMAPWGAYEQYF. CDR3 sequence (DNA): TGCAGTGCTATGGCCCCCTGGGGGGCATACGAGCAGTACTTC.

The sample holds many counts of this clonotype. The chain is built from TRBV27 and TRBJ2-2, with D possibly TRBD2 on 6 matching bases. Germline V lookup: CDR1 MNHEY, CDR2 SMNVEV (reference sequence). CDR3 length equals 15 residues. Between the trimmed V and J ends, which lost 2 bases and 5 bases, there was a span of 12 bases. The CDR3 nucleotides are TGTGCCAGCAGTTTAACGGGAGTTGGGACCGGGGAGCTGTTTTTT. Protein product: CASSLTGVGTGELFF.

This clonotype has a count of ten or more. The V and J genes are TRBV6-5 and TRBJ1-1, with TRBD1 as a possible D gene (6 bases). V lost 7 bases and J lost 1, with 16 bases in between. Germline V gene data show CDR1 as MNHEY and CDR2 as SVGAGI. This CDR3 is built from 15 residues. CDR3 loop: CASKTRDIPNTEAFF. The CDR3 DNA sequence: TGTGCCAGCAAAACTAGGGACATTCCGAACACTGAAGCTTTCTTT.

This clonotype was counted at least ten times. The CDR3, as DNA: TGTGCCAGCAGTTCGAGGCGGGAGATGTCGGCAGATACGCAGTATTTT. Protein sequence: CASSSRREMSADTQYF. The gene calls are TRBV28 and TRBJ2-3, with TRBD2 matching 7 bases. CDR1 and CDR2 from the germline V gene are MDHEN and SYDVKM. CDR3 length: 16 amino acids. Trimming took 4 bases from V and 4 from J; bases not matched to a gene: 11.

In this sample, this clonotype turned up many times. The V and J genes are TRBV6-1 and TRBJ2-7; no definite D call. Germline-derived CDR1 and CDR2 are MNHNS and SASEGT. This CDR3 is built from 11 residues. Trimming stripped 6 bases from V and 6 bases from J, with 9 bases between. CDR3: CASRLFGEQYF. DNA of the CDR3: TGTGCCAGCAGACTATTCGGCGAGCAGTACTTC.

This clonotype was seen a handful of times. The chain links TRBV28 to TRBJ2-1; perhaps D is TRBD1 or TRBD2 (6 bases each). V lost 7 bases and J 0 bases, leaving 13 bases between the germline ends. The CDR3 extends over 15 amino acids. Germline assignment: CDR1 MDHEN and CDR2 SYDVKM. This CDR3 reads CASTSGAGSYNEQFF. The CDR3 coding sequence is TGTGCCAGCACCTCGGGGGCGGGCTCCTACAATGAGCAGTTCTTC.